Listed below are T cell receptor beta chains from one sample, sequenced in a study of T cell responses to AZD1222 COVID-19 vaccine. Only in-frame clones appear in the TCRdb table, and some are missing; sequencing was by immunoSEQ multiplex PCR. The table includes under 250,000 clones, 85% to 95% detected once. The source material was peripheral blood, sampled on day 0 of MenACWY control vaccination. These receptors all stem from an adult in good health. CDR3s include the opening cysteine and the closing phenylalanine or tryptophan. Each record gives: V gene, clone size, D gene, J gene, CDR3 DNA, CDR3 protein. A D gene is named only where the DNA matches it firmly. Clone size, where shown, is once, few, many, or a class for clones that have expanded.

v_call: TRBV18
clone_size: few
d_call: .
j_call: TRBJ2-5
cdr3_nt: TGTGCCAGCTCACCCCCCGGGGAAGAGACCCAGTACTTC
cdr3_aa: CASSPPGEETQYF

v_call: TRBV2
clone_size: .
d_call: .
j_call: TRBJ2-2
cdr3_nt: TGTGCCAGCAGAGGGGGTCAGGGATTCGGGGAGCTGTTTTTT
cdr3_aa: CASRGGQGFGELFF

v_call: TRBV5-4
clone_size: .
d_call: .
j_call: TRBJ1-2
cdr3_nt: TGTGCCAGCAGCACCGCTCAAGAGAGCAACTATGGCTACACCTTC
cdr3_aa: CASSTAQESNYGYTF

v_call: TRBV19
clone_size: .
d_call: .
j_call: TRBJ1-6
cdr3_nt: TGTGCCAGTACCTCACCGTTGGGGTCCTATAATTCACCCCTCCACTTT
cdr3_aa: CASTSPLGSYNSPLHF

v_call: TRBV7-8
clone_size: once
d_call: .
j_call: TRBJ1-2
cdr3_nt: TGTGCCAGCAGCTTAGAAGAGGGCTTCTATGGCTACACCTTC
cdr3_aa: CASSLEEGFYGYTF

v_call: TRBV12-3/TRBV12-4
clone_size: .
d_call: .
j_call: TRBJ1-2
cdr3_nt: TGTGCCAGCAGTCCTGTTGACCGAGGCGGCTACACCTTC
cdr3_aa: CASSPVDRGGYTF

v_call: TRBV7-2
clone_size: .
d_call: .
j_call: TRBJ2-7
cdr3_nt: TGTGCCAGCAGTTCCCCCCAGGGAGGTATGTACGAGCAGTACTTC
cdr3_aa: CASSSPQGGMYEQYF

v_call: TRBV18
clone_size: .
d_call: .
j_call: TRBJ1-2
cdr3_nt: TGTGCCAGCTCCCCCCCGAACTATGGCTACACCTTC
cdr3_aa: CASSPPNYGYTF

v_call: TRBV4-3
clone_size: .
d_call: .
j_call: TRBJ1-2
cdr3_nt: TGCGCCAGCAGCCAACCCGGTGCGGGAGGCTATGGCTACACCTTC
cdr3_aa: CASSQPGAGGYGYTF

v_call: TRBV4-1
clone_size: once
d_call: TRBD1
j_call: TRBJ1-2
cdr3_nt: TGCGCCAGCAGGCAGACAGGGGGCTCTGGCTACACCTTC
cdr3_aa: CASRQTGGSGYTF